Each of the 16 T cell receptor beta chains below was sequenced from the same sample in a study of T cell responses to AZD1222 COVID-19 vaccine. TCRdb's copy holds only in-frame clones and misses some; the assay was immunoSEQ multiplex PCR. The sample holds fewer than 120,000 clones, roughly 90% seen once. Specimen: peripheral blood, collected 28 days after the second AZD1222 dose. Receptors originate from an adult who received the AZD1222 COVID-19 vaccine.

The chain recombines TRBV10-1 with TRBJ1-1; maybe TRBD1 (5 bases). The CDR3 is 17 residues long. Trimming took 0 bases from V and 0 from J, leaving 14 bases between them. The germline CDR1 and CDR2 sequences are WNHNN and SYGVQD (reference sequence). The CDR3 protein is CASSESTWGLLNTEAFF. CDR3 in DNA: TGCGCCAGCAGTGAGTCGACGTGGGGACTCTTGAACACTGAAGCTTTCTTT.

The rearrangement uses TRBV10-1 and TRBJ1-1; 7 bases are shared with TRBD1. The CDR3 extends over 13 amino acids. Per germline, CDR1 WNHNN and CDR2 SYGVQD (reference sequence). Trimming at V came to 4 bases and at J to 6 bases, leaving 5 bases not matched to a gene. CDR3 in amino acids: CASSGTGDPEAFF. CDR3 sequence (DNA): TGCGCCAGCAGTGGCACAGGGGACCCTGAAGCTTTCTTT.

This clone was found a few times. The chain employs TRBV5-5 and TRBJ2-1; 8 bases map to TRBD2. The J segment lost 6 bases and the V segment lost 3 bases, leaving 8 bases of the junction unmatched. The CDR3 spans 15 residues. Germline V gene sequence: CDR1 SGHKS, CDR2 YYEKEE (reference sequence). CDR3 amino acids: CASSWSGSGGNEQFF. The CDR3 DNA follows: TGTGCCAGCAGCTGGAGCGGGAGTGGTGGCAATGAGCAGTTCTTC. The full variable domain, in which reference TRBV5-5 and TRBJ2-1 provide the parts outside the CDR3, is DAGVTQSPTHLIKTRGQQVTLRCSPISGHKSVSWYQQVLGQGPQFIFQYYEKEERGRGNFPDRFSARQFPNYSSELNVNALLLGDSALYLCASSWSGSGGNEQFFGPGTRLTVL.

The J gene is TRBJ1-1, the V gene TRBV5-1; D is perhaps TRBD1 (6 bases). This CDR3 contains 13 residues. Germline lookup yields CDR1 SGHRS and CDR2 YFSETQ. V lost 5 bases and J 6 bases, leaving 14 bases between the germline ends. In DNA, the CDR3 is TGCGCCAGCAGAGAGGGACACTTCGCTGAAGCTTTCTTT. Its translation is CASREGHFAEAFF. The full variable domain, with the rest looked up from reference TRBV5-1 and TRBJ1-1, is KAGVTQTPRYLIKTRGQQVTLSCSPISGHRSVSWYQQTPGQGLQFLFEYFSETQRNKGNFPGRFSGRQFSNSRSEMNVSTLELGDSALYLCASREGHFAEAFFGQGTRLTVV.

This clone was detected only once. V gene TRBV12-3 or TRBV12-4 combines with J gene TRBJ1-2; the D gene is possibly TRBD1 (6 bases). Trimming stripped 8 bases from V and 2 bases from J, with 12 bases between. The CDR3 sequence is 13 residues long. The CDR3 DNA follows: TGTGCCAGCTCTGAGACAGGAAACTATGGCTACACCTTC. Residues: CASSETGNYGYTF.

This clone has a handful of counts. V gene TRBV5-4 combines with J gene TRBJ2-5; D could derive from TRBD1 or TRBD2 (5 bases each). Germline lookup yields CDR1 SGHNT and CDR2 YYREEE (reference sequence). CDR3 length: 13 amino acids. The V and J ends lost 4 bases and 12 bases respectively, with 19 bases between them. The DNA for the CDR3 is TGTGCCAGCAGCCGGGGACGGAGAGAGACGGAGTACTTC. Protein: CASSRGRRETEYF.

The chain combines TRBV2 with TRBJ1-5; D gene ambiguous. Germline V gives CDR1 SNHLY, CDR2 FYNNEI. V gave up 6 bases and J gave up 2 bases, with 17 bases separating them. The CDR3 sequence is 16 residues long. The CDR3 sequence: CASSASEGWGNQPQHF. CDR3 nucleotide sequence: TGTGCCAGCAGCGCGTCGGAGGGCTGGGGCAATCAGCCCCAGCATTTT.

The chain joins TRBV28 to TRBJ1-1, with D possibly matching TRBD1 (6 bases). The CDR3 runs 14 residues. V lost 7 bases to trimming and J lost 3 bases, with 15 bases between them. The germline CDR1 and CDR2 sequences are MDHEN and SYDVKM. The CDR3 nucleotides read TGTGCCAGCAAGCTGGGACAAAGGGACACTGAAGCTTTCTTT. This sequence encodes CASKLGQRDTEAFF.

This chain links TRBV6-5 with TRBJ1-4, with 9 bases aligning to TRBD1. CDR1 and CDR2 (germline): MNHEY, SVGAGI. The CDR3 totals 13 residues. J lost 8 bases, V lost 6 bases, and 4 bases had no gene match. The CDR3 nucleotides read TGTGCCAGCAGAGCCGGACAGGGGGAAAAACTGTTTTTT. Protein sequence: CASRAGQGEKLFF.

This CDR3 is CASSFEPGQLNTGELFF. DNA for the CDR3: TGTGCCAGCAGCTTTGAACCGGGACAACTTAACACCGGGGAGCTGTTTTTT. The chain links TRBV11-3 to TRBJ2-2, with a possible D match to TRBD1 (6 bases). V was pared by 3 bases and J by 2 bases, with 16 bases between. CDR1 SGHNT and CDR2 YENEEA come from the germline V gene. CDR3 length equals 17 residues.

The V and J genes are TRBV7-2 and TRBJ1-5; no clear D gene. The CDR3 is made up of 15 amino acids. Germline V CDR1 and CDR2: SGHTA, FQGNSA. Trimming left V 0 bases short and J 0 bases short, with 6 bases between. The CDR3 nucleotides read TGTGCCAGCAGCTTAGCGGGATATAGCAATCAGCCCCAGCATTTT. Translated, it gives CASSLAGYSNQPQHF.

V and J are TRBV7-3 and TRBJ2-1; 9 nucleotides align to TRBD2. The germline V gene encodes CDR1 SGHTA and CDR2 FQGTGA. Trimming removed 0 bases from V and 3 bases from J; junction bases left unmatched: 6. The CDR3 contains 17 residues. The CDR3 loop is CASSLTPSSGGYNEQFF. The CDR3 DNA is TGTGCCAGCAGCTTAACGCCGAGTAGCGGGGGCTACAATGAGCAGTTCTTC.

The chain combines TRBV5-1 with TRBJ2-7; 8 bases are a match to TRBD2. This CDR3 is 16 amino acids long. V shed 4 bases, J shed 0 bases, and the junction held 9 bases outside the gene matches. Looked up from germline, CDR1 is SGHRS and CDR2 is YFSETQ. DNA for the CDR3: TGCGCCAGCAGCGTTCATGAGCGGGAGCCCTCCTACGAGCAGTACTTC. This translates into CASSVHEREPSYEQYF.

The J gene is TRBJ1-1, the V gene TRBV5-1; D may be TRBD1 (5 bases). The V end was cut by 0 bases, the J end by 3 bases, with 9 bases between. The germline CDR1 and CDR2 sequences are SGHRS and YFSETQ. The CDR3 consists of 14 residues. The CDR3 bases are TGCGCCAGCAGCTTGGAAACAGGACACACTGAAGCTTTCTTT. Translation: CASSLETGHTEAFF.

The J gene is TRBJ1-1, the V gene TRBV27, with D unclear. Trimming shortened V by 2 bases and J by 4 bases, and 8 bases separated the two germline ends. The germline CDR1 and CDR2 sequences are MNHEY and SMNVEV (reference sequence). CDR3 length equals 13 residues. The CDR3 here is CASSLRSITEAFF. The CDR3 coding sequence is TGTGCCAGCAGTTTAAGGAGTATCACTGAAGCTTTCTTT.

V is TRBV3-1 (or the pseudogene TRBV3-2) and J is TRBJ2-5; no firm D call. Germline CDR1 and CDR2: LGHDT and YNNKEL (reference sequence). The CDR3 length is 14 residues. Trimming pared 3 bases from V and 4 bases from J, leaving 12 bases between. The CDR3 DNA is TGTGCCAGCAGCCAGGCGGACGGTGGAGAGACCCAGTACTTC. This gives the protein CASSQADGGETQYF.